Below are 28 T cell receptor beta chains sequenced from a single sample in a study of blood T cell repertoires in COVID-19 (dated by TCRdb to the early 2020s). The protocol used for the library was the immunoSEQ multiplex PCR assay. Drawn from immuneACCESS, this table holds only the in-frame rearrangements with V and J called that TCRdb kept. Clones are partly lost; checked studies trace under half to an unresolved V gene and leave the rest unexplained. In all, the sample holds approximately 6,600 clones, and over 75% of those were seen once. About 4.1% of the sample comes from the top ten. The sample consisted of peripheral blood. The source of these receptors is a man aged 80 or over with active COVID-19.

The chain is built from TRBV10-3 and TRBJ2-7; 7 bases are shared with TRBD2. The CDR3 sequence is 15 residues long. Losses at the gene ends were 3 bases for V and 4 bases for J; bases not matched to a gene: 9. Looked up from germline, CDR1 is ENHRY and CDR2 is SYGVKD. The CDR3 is CAISDLAGEAYEQYF. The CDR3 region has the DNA TGTGCCATCAGTGATTTGGCGGGAGAGGCGTACGAGCAGTACTTC.

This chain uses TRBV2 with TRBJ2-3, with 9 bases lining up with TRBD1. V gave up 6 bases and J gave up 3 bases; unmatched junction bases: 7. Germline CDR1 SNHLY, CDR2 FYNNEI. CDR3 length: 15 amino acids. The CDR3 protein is CASRSDRGSTDTQYF. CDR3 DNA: TGTGCCAGCAGGAGTGACAGGGGGTCGACAGATACGCAGTATTTT.

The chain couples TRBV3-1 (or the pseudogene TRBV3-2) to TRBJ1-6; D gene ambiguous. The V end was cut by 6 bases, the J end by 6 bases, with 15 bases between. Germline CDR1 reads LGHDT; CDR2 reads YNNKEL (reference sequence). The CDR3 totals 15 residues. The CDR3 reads CASSRTSSRNSPLHF. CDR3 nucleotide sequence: TGTGCCAGCAGTCGAACCTCCAGTCGTAATTCACCCCTCCACTTT.

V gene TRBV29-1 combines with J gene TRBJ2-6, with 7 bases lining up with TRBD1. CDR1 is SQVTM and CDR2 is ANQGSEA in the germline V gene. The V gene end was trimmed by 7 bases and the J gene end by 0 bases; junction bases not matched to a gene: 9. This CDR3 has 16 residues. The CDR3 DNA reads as TGCAGCGCCACCGGGACAGAAGGCTCTGGGGCCAACGTCCTGACTTTC. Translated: CSATGTEGSGANVLTF.

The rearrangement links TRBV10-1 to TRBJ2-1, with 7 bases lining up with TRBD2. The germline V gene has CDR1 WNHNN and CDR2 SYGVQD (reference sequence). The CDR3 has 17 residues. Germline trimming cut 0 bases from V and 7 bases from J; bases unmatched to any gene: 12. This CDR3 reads CASSESKWSGNWNEQFF. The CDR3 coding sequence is TGCGCCAGCAGTGAGTCCAAATGGAGCGGGAATTGGAATGAGCAGTTCTTC.

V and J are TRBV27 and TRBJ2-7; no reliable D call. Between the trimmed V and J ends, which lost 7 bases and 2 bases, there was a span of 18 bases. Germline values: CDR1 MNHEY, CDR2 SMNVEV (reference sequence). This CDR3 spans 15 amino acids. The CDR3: CASMLNRHGTYEQYF. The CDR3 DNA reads TGTGCCAGCATGCTAAACAGACATGGAACCTACGAGCAGTACTTC.

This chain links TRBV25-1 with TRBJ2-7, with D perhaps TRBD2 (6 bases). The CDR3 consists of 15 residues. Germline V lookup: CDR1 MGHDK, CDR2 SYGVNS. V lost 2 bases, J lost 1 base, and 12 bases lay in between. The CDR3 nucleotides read TGTGCCAGCAGTGAAGGCGGGGCCCTTTCCTACGAGCAGTACTTC. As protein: CASSEGGALSYEQYF.

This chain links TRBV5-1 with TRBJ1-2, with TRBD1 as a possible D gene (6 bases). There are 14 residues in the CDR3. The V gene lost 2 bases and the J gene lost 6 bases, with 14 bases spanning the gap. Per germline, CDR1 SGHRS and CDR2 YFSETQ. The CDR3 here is CASSLDSGVDGYTF. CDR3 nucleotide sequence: TGCGCCAGCAGCTTAGATTCAGGGGTGGATGGCTACACCTTC.

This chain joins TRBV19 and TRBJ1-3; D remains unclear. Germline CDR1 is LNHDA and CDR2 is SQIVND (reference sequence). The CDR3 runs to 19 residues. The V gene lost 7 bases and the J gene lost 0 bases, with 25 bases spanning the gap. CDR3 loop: CASTPGRLAGRSSGNTIYF. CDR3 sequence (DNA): TGTGCCAGTACCCCAGGACGCCTGGCCGGGAGAAGCTCTGGAAACACCATATATTTT.

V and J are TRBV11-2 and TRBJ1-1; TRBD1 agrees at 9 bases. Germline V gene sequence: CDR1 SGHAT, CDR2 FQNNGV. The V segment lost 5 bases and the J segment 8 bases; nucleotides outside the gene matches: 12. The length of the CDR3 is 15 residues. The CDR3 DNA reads TGTGCCAGCAGCGTATCCGGGACAGGGAATCCGGAAGCTTTCTTT. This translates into CASSVSGTGNPEAFF. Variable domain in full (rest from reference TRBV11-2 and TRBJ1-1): EAGVAQSPRYKIIEKRQSVAFWCNPISGHATLYWYQQILGQGPKLLIQFQNNGVVDDSQLPKDRFSAERLKGVDSTLKIQPAKLEDSAVYLCASSVSGTGNPEAFFGQGTRLTVV.

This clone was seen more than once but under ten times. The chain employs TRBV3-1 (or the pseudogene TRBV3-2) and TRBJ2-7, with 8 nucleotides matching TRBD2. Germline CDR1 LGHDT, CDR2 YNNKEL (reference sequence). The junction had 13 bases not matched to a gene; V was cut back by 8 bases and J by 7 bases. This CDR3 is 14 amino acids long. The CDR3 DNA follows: TGTGCCAGCGGACGCGGCGGGGGGCTAGGGGAGCAGTACTTC. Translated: CASGRGGGLGEQYF.

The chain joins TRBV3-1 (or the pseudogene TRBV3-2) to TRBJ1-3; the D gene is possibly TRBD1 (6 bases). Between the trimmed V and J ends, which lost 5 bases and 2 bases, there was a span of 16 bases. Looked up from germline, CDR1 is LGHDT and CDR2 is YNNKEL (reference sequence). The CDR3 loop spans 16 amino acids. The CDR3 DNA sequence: TGTGCCAGCAGCTCAACAGGGTTAATAGCTGGAAACACCATATATTTT. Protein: CASSSTGLIAGNTIYF.

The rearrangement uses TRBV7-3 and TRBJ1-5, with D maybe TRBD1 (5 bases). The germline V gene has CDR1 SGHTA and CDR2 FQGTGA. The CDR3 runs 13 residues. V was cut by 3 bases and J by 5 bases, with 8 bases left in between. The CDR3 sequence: CASSLARDQPQHF. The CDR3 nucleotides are TGTGCCAGCAGCTTGGCCAGGGATCAGCCCCAGCATTTT.

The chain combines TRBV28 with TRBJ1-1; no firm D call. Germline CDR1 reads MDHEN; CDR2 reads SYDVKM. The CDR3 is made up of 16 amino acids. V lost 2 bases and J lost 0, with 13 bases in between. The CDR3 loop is CASSLPTRELNTEAFF. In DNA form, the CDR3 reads TGTGCCAGCAGTTTACCCACCCGGGAATTGAACACTGAAGCTTTCTTT.

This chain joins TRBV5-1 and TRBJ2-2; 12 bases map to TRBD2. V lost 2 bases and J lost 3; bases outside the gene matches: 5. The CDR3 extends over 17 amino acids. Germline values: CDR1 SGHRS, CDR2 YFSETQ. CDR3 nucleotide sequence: TGCGCCAGCAGCTTTAAGACTAGCGGGAGCGACACCGGGGAGCTGTTTTTT. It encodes CASSFKTSGSDTGELFF.

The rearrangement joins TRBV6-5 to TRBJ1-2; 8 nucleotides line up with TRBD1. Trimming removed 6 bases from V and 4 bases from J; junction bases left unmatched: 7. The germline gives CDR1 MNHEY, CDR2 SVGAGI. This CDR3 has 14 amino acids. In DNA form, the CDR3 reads TGTGCCAGCAGGCCAGGGGGCGCAAGCTATGGCTACACCTTC. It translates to CASRPGGASYGYTF.

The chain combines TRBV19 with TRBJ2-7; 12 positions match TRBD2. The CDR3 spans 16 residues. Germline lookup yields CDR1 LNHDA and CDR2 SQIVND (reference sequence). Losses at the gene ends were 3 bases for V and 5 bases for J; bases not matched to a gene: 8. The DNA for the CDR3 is TGTGCCAGTAGTATGATGGCTAGCGGGAGGGCCCACGAGCAGTACTTC. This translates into CASSMMASGRAHEQYF.

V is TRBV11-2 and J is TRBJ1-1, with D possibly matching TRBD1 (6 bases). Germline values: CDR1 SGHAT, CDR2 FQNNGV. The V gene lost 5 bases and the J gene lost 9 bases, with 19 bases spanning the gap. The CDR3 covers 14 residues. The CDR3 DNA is TGTGCCAGCAGCCAATTAGAACAGGGCCGGCAAGCTTTCTTT. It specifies CASSQLEQGRQAFF.

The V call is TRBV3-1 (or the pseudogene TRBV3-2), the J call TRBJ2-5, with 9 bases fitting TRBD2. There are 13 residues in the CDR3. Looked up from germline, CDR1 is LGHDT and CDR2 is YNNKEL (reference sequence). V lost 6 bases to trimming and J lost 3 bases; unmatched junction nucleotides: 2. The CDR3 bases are TGTGCCAGCAGGCGACTAGCGGAAGAGACCCAGTACTTC. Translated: CASRRLAEETQYF.

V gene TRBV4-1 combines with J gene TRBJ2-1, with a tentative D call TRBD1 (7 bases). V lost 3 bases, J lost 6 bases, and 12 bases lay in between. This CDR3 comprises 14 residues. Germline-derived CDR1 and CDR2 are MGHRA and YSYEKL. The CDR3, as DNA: TGCGCCAGCAGCCAGGCGGGACAGTTCAATGAGCAGTTCTTC. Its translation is CASSQAGQFNEQFF.

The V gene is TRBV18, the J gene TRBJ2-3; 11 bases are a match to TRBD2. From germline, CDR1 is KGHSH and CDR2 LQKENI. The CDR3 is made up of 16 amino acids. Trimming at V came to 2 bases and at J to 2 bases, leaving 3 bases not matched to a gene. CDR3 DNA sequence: TGTGCCAGCTCACCAGTGACTAGCGGGAACACAGATACGCAGTATTTT. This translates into CASSPVTSGNTDTQYF.

The CDR3 here is CASSPTGPGYTF. CDR3 nucleotides: TGCGCCAGCAGCCCGACAGGTCCTGGCTACACCTTC. The chain joins TRBV10-2 to TRBJ1-2, with D possibly TRBD1 on 6 matching bases. The V and J ends lost 6 bases and 7 bases respectively, with 12 bases between them. Germline-derived CDR1 and CDR2 are WSHSY and SAAADI. The CDR3 totals 12 residues.

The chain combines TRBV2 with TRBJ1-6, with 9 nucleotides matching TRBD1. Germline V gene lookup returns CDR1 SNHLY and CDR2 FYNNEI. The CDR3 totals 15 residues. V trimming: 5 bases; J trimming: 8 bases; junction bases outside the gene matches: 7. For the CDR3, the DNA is TGTGCCAGCAGTTACGACAGGGGGACAGATTCACCCCTCCACTTT. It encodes CASSYDRGTDSPLHF.

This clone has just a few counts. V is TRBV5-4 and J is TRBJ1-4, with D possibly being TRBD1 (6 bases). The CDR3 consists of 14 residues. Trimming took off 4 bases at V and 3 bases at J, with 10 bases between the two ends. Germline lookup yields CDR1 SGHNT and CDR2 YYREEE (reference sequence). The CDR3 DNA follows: TGTGCCAGCAGCGCGACAGGAGCTAATGAAAAACTGTTTTTT. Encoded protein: CASSATGANEKLFF.

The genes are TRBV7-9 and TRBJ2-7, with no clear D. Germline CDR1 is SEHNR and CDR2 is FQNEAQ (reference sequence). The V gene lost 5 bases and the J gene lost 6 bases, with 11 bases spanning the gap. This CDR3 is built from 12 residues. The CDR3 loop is CASSPPSLEQYF. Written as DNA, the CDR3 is TGTGCCAGCAGCCCCCCCTCCCTCGAGCAGTACTTC. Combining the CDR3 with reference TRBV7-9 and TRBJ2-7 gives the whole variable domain DTGVSQNPRHKITKRGQNVTFRCDPISEHNRLYWYRQTLGQGPEFLTYFQNEAQLEKSRLLSDRFSAERPKGSFSTLEIQRTEQGDSAMYLCASSPPSLEQYFGPGTRLTVT.

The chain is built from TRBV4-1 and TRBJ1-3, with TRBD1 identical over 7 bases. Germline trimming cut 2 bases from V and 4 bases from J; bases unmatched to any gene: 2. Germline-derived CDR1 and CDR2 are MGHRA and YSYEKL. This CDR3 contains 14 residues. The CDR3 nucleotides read TGCGCCAGCAGCCAACAGACAGGGGGAAACACCATATATTTT. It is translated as CASSQQTGGNTIYF.

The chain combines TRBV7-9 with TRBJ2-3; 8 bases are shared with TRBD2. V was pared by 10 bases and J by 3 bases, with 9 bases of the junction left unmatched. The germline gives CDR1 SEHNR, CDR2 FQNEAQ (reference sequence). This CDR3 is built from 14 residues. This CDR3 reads CATTGTRSTDTQYF. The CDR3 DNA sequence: TGTGCCACCACCGGGACTAGATCGACAGATACGCAGTATTTT.

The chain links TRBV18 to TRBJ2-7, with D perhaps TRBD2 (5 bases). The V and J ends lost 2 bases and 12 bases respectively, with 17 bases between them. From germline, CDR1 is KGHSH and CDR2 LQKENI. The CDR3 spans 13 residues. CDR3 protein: CASSPGLELRWYF. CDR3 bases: TGTGCCAGCTCACCAGGACTCGAGCTAAGGTGGTACTTC.